The present TCR beta chain was sequenced within a study of CD8 T cells in Susac syndrome. Reverse transcription of about 0.45 to 1 ug RNA was carried out with random hexamers. Each CDR3 protein gets one entry after TCRdb re-called the immunoSEQ multiplex PCR reads with MiXCR. The profile shows approximately 110,000 distinct CDR3 sequences, more than 80% of them singletons. CDR3 size: 13 residues. V dropped 3 bases and J dropped 7; count of bases not matched to a gene: 2. Germline CDR1 reads SNHLY; CDR2 reads FYNNEI. Input material: CD8+ T cells from PBMCs. V is TRBV2 and J is TRBJ2-1; 8 nucleotides align to TRBD2. The source of this sequence is a human donor with multiple sclerosis. The CDR3 loop is CASSDGTSNEQFF. As DNA, the CDR3 is TGTGCCAGCAGTGACGGGACTAGTAATGAGCAGTTCTTC.